This is a list of T cell receptor beta chains from one sample in a study of brain T cells in children with intractable seizures. Clones were sequenced by immunoSEQ multiplex PCR, and TCRdb holds only the in-frame ones, with some missing. There are 300,000 to 400,000 clones in the sample; about 93% occur only once, and 4.5% to 7% lies in the top ten. The sequenced sample was peripheral blood, obtained less than 6 months after surgery. The receptors stem from a boy younger than two with tuberous sclerosis and intractable seizures. The CDR3 runs from the conserved cysteine through the conserved F or W. Fields, in order: V gene, clone size, D gene, J gene, CDR3 DNA, CDR3 protein. The D gene is left open where the match is weak. Only some rows state a clone size, as once, few, many or a class for expanded clones.

TRBV5-1,NA,NA,TRBJ2-2,TGCGCCAGCAGCTTTGGGGTAATGTCGGCGGAGAATACGGACACCGGGGAGCTGTTTTTT,CASSFGVMSAENTDTGELFF
TRBV27,NA,NA,TRBJ2-7,TGTGCCAGCAGTGTGGCAGGGACCTACGAGCAGTACTTC,CASSVAGTYEQYF
TRBV2,NA,TRBD2,TRBJ2-5,TGTGCCAGCAGTGTCCTAGCGGGAGGGAGAGAGACCCAGTACTTC,CASSVLAGGRETQYF
TRBV6-4,NA,TRBD2,TRBJ2-1,TGTGCCAGCAGTGAGGCTAGCGGGGGCCCATTCTCCTACAATGAGCAGTTCTTC,CASSEASGGPFSYNEQFF
TRBV6-2/TRBV6-3,NA,NA,TRBJ2-7,TGTGCCAGCAGTCGGACTGGGGACTACGAGCAGTACTTC,CASSRTGDYEQYF
TRBV6-1,NA,NA,TRBJ1-5,TGTGCCAGCAGCCCCTGGGGGCAGGATCAGCCCCAGCATTTT,CASSPWGQDQPQHF
TRBV7-9,NA,TRBD2,TRBJ2-1,TGTGCCAGCAGCTCTCGCATTACTAGCGGGAACAACAATGAGCAGTTCTTC,CASSSRITSGNNNEQFF
TRBV11-3,NA,NA,TRBJ2-7,TGTGCCAGCAGCCGGCGGGACTCCCACTCCTACGAGCAGTACTTC,CASSRRDSHSYEQYF
TRBV4-2,NA,TRBD2,TRBJ2-1,TGTGCCAGCAGGAGGACTAGCGGGGGCCAATTCTCCTACAATGAGCAGTTCTTC,CASRRTSGGQFSYNEQFF
TRBV11-1,NA,NA,TRBJ2-7,TGTGCCAGCAGCTTAGCGCGGGGTTCGGGCTCCTACGAGCAGTACTTC,CASSLARGSGSYEQYF
TRBV28,NA,NA,TRBJ1-5,TGTGCCAGCAGTTGGCAGGGAGACTTAAGTCGCAATCAGCCCCAGCATTTT,CASSWQGDLSRNQPQHF
TRBV5-4,NA,NA,TRBJ1-3,TGTGCCAGCAGCTTGAGCTCTGGAAACACCATATATTTT,CASSLSSGNTIYF
TRBV2,NA,NA,TRBJ1-2,TGTGCCAGCAGCAAACCCCGTGGCTACACCTTC,CASSKPRGYTF
TRBV12-3/TRBV12-4,NA,NA,TRBJ1-1,TGTGCCAGCAGCGGACTGGGGGCTGAAGCTTTCTTT,CASSGLGAEAFF
TRBV7-9,NA,TRBD2,TRBJ2-3,TGTGCCAGCAGCTTGGGACTAGCGGGGCCAGTGGGGGATACGCAGTATTTT,CASSLGLAGPVGDTQYF
TRBV6-2/TRBV6-3,once,TRBD1,TRBJ2-1,TGTGCCAGCAGCACGACCCTTTGGGCAGAGGGGGCATACAATGAGCAGTTCTTC,CASSTTLWAEGAYNEQFF
TRBV4-1,NA,NA,TRBJ2-1,TGCGCCAGCAGCCCCCGTTCCCCGACCACCGAATACTACAATGAGCAGTTCTTC,CASSPRSPTTEYYNEQFF
TRBV2,NA,NA,TRBJ2-6,TGTGCCAGCCGGGGAACTGGGGCCAACGTCCTGACTTTC,CASRGTGANVLTF
TRBV30,NA,TRBD1,TRBJ2-3,TGTGCCTGGAGTCCCACCGGGTCCGTGGGACAGGGATCCCCAGATACGCAGTATTTT,CAWSPTGSVGQGSPDTQYF
TRBV5-1,few,TRBD1,TRBJ1-2,TGCGCCAGCAGCACTCTGACAGGGGAATATGGCTACACCTTC,CASSTLTGEYGYTF
TRBV7-3,NA,TRBD2,TRBJ2-2,TGTGCCAGCAGCAGGACTAGCGGGATTGCGAACACCGGGGAGCTGTTTTTT,CASSRTSGIANTGELFF
TRBV7-9,NA,TRBD1,TRBJ1-4,TGTGCCAGCAGCTCAAGGGACAGGGGGTCGGCTAATGAAAAACTGTTTTTT,CASSSRDRGSANEKLFF
TRBV5-4,NA,NA,TRBJ2-7,TGTGCCAGCAGCTTTGTAGGCGACTACGAGCAGTACTTC,CASSFVGDYEQYF
TRBV7-9,NA,TRBD1,TRBJ2-5,TGTGCCAGCAGCTTAGGAGGGGGACAGGGGGCGCGGGAGACCCAGTACTTC,CASSLGGGQGARETQYF
TRBV14,NA,NA,TRBJ1-2,TGTGCCAGCAGCCAAGCGCCGGTCTACGGCTACACCTTC,CASSQAPVYGYTF
TRBV5-4,NA,NA,TRBJ2-1,TGTGCCAGCAGCCTGGGGAGCCGGAATGAGCAGTTCTTC,CASSLGSRNEQFF
TRBV5-4,NA,TRBD1,TRBJ1-2,TGTGCCAGCAGGAGCGGGACAGGGCCTCACTATGGCTACACCTTC,CASRSGTGPHYGYTF
TRBV29-1,NA,TRBD1,TRBJ2-3,TGCAGCGTTGAAGGGCAGGGGGAACCAGATACGCAGTATTTT,CSVEGQGEPDTQYF
TRBV11-2,NA,NA,TRBJ2-5,TGTGCCAGCAGCTTAGATCCGGGTACAGGGATCACTGAGACCCAGTACTTC,CASSLDPGTGITETQYF
TRBV6-5,NA,NA,TRBJ1-1,TGTGCCAGCAGTTACTCTTGGGGCAGGGGAGCCACTGAAGCTTTCTTT,CASSYSWGRGATEAFF
TRBV6-4,NA,TRBD2,TRBJ2-1,TGTGCCAGCAGGATGACTAGCGGGGGCTACAATGAGCAGTTCTTC,CASRMTSGGYNEQFF
TRBV10-1,NA,NA,TRBJ2-5,TGCGCCAGCAGTGGCGAGGAGGGGAAGTACCAAGAGACCCAGTACTTC,CASSGEEGKYQETQYF
TRBV5-6,NA,NA,TRBJ1-1,TGTGCCAGCAGCTTGGGGAGGGCTAGGGAAGCTTTCTTT,CASSLGRAREAFF
TRBV5-1,NA,NA,TRBJ2-1,TGCGCCAGCAGCCTAACAGGGAGGGGAAGAGGGGAGCAGTTCTTC,CASSLTGRGRGEQFF
TRBV28,NA,NA,TRBJ2-3,TGTGCCAGTTCTGAGGCTGGCCCCACAGATACGCAGTATTTT,CASSEAGPTDTQYF
TRBV9,NA,NA,TRBJ1-2,TGTGCCAGCAGCGTCTCTGGAGGGTTATATGGCTACACCTTC,CASSVSGGLYGYTF
TRBV13,NA,TRBD1,TRBJ1-3,TGTGCCAGCAGCATAGACCACTGGACAGGCCAGAAAGTAAACACCATATATTTT,CASSIDHWTGQKVNTIYF